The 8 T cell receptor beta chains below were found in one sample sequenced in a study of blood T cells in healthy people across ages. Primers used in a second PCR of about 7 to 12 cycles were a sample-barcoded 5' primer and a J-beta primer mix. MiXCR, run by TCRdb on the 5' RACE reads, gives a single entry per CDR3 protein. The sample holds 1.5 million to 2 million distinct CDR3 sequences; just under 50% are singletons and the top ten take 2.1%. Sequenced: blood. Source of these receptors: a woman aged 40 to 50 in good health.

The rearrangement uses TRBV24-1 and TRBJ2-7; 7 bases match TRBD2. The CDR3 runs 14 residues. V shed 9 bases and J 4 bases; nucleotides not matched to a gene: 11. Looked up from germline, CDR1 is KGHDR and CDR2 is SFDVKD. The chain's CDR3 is CATQAGGEAYEQYF. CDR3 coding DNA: TGTGCCACCCAAGCTGGGGGGGAAGCTTACGAGCAGTACTTC.

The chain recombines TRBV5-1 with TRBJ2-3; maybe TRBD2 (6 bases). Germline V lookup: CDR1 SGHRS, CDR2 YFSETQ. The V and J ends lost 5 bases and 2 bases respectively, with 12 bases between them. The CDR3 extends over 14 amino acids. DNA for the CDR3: TGCGCCAGCAGGGCCGGGGGTGACACAGATACGCAGTATTTT. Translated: CASRAGGDTDTQYF.

CDR3 sequence: CASSLGQAGNEKLFF. The CDR3 region has the DNA TGTGCCAGCAGTCTAGGACAGGCGGGTAATGAAAAACTGTTTTTT. The J gene is TRBJ1-4, the V gene TRBV12-3 or TRBV12-4; 7 bases are a match to TRBD1. V lost 5 bases, J lost 4 bases, and 7 bases stayed unmatched. The CDR3 is made up of 15 amino acids.

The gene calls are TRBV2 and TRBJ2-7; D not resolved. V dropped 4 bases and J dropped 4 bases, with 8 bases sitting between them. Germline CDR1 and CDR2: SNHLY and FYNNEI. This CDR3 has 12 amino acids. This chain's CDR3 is CASSGWVYEQYF. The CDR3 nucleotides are TGTGCCAGCAGTGGTTGGGTGTACGAGCAGTACTTC.

CDR3 bases: TGTGCCAGCAGGACAGGGGGCGGCGCAGATACGCAGTATTTT. Its translation is CASRTGGGADTQYF. V gene TRBV12-3 or TRBV12-4 combines with J gene TRBJ2-3; TRBD1 aligns across 10 bases. After removal of 6 bases from V and 4 bases from J, the junction contained 4 bases not matched to a gene. The CDR3 is made up of 14 amino acids.

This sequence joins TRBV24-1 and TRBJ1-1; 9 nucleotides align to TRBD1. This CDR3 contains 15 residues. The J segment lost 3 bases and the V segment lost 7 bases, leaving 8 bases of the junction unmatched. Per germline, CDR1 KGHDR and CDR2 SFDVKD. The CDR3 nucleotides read TGTGCCACCAGACCAAACAGGGGGCTGGACACTGAAGCTTTCTTT. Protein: CATRPNRGLDTEAFF.

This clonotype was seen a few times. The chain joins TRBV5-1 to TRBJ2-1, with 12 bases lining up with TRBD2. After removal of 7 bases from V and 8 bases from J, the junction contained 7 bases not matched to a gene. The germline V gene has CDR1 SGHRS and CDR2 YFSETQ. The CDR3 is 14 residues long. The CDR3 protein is CASRLLAGGDEQFF. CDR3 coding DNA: TGCGCCAGCCGATTACTAGCGGGGGGCGATGAGCAGTTCTTC.

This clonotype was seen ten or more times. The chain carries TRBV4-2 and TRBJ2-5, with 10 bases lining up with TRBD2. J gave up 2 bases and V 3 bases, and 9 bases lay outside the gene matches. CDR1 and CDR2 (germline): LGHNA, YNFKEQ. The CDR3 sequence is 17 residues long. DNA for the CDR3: TGTGCCAGCAGCCAGTCCGGTGCTAGCGGGGGTCAAGAGACCCAGTACTTC. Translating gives CASSQSGASGGQETQYF.